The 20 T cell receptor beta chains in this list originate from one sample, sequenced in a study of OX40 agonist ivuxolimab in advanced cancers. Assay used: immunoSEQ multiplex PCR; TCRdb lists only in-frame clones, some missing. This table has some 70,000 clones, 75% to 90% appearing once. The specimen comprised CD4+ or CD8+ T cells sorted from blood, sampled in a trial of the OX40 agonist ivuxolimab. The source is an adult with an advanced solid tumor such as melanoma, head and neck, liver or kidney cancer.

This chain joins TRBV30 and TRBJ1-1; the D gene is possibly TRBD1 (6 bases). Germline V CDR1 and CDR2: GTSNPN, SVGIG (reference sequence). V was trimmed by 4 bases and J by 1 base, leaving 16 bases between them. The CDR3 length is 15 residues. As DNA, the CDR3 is TGTGCCTGGAAGGGGGTCGGGGCTAGGAACACTGAAGCTTTCTTT. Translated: CAWKGVGARNTEAFF.

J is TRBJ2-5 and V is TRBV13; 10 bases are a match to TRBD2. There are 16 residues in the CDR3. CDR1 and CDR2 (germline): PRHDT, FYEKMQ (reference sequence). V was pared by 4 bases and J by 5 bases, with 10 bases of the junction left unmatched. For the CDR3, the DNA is TGTGCCAGCAGCTATAGCGGGGGGAACTCCCGGGAGACCCAGTACTTC. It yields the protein CASSYSGGNSRETQYF.

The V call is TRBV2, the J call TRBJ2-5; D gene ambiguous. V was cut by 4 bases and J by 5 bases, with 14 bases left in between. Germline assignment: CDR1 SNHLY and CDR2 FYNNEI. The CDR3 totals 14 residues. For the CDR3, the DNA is TGTGCCAGCAGTGCCCCTTTCGAATGGGAGACCCAGTACTTC. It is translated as CASSAPFEWETQYF.

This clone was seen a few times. The chain's CDR3 is CSAFETSEQYF. DNA for the CDR3: TGCAGTGCTTTCGAAACTTCCGAGCAGTACTTC. J is TRBJ2-7 and V is TRBV20-1; D gene unclear. V was trimmed by 5 bases and J by 6 bases, leaving 11 bases between them. The CDR3 runs 11 residues. Germline V CDR1 and CDR2: DFQATT, SNEGSKA (reference sequence).

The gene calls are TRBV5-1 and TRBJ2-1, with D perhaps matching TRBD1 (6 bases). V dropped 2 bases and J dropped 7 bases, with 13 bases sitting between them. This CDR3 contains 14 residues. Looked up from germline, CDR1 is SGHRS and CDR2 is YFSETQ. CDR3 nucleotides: TGCGCCAGCAGCTTCCCCGGCAGGGGTAATGAGCAGTTCTTC. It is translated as CASSFPGRGNEQFF.

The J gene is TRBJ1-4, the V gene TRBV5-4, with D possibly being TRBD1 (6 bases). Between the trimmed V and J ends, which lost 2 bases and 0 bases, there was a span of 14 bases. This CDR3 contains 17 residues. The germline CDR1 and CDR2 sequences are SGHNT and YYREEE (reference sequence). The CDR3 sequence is CASSFVGGPTTNEKLFF. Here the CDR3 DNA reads TGTGCCAGCAGCTTTGTAGGGGGGCCCACAACTAATGAAAAACTGTTTTTT.

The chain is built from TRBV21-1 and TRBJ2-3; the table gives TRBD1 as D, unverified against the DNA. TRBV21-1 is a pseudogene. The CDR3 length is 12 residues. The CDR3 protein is CASSKEHLTQYF. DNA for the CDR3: TGTGCCAGCAGCAAAGAACACCTCACGCAGTATTTT.

CDR3 sequence: CASSLTPGGDTGELFF. The CDR3 region has the DNA TGTGCCAGCAGCTTAACGCCTGGGGGCGACACCGGGGAGCTGTTTTTT. The V and J genes are TRBV7-3 and TRBJ2-2, with a weak D call TRBD1 (6 bases). This CDR3 contains 16 residues. With 0 bases removed from V and 3 bases from J, the gap between germline ends came to 11 bases. Germline V gives CDR1 SGHTA, CDR2 FQGTGA.

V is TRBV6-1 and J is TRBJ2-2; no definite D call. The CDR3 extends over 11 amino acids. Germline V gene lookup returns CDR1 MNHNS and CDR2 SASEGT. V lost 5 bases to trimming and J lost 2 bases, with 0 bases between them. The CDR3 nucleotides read TGTGCCAGCAGTAACACCGGGGAGCTGTTTTTT. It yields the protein CASSNTGELFF.

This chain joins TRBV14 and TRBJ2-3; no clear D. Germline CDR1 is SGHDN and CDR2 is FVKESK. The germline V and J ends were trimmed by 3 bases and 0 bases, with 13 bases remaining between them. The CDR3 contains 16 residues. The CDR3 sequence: CASSHRSKESTDTQYF. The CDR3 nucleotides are TGTGCCAGCAGCCACCGTAGTAAGGAGAGCACAGATACGCAGTATTTT.

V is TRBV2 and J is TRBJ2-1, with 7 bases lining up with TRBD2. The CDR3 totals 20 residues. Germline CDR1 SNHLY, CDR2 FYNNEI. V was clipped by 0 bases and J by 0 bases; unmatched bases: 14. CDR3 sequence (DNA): TGTGCCAGCAGTGAAGCGCTTCGGGGTAGCGGGCTGAGCTCCTACAATGAGCAGTTCTTC. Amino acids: CASSEALRGSGLSSYNEQFF. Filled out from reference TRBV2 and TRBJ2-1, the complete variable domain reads EPEVTQTPSHQVTQMGQEVILRCVPISNHLYFYWYRQILGQKVEFLVSFYNNEISEKSEIFDDQFSVERPDGSNFTLKIRSTKLEDSAMYFCASSEALRGSGLSSYNEQFFGPGTRLTVL.

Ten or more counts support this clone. The CDR3 DNA reads as TGTGCCAGCAGACAGAGGAATGAGCAGTTCTTC. Its translation: CASRQRNEQFF. The chain combines TRBV6-5 with TRBJ2-1; D gene uncertain. Per the germline V gene, CDR1 is MNHEY and CDR2 is SVGAGI. V lost 6 bases and J lost 7, with 7 bases in between. CDR3 size: 11 residues.

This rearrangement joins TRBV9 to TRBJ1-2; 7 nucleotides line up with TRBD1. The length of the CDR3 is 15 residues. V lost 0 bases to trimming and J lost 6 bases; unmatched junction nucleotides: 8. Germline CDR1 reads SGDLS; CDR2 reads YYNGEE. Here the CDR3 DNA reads TGTGCCAGCAGCGTAGGTCAGGGGGTTTACGATGGCTACACCTTC. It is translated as CASSVGQGVYDGYTF.

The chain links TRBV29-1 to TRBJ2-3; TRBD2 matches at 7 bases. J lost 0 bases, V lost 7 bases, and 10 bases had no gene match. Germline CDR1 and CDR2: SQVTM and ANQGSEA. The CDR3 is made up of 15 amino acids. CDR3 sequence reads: CSANGGRDSTDTQYF. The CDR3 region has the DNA TGCAGCGCCAACGGTGGGAGGGATAGCACAGATACGCAGTATTTT.

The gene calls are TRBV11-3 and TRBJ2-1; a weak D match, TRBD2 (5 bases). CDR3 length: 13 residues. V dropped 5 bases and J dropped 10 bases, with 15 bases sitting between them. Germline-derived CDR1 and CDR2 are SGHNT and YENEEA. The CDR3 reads CASSPTGPGEQFF. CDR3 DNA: TGTGCCAGCAGCCCCACGGGTCCGGGGGAGCAGTTCTTC.

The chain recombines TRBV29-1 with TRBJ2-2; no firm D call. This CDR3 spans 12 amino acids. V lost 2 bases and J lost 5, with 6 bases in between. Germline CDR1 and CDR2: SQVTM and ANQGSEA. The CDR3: CSVERWTGELFF. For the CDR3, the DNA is TGCAGCGTTGAACGGTGGACCGGGGAGCTGTTTTTT.

CDR3 sequence reads: CASSHRTGAFGNEQFF. In DNA, the CDR3 is TGTGCCAGCAGTCACCGGACAGGGGCATTTGGGAATGAGCAGTTCTTC. This chain uses TRBV25-1 with TRBJ2-1; the match to TRBD1 covers 9 bases. This CDR3 has 16 amino acids. The V and J ends lost 5 bases and 7 bases, in that order; junction bases with no gene match: 12. Germline V gene lookup returns CDR1 MGHDK and CDR2 SYGVNS.

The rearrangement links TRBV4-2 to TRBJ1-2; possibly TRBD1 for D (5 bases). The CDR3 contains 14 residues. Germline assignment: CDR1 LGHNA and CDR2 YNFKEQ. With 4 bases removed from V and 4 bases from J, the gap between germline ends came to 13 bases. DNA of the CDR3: TGTGCCAGCAGCCCAGCAGGGAATACCTATGGCTACACCTTC. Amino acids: CASSPAGNTYGYTF.

The CDR3 sequence is CASKRSTQSRANVLTF. In DNA, the CDR3 is TGTGCCAGCAAAAGATCCACACAAAGTCGGGCCAACGTCCTGACTTTC. The J gene is TRBJ2-6, the V gene TRBV5-8, with D uncertain. V was cut by 6 bases and J by 5 bases, with 18 bases left in between. The CDR3 length is 16 residues. Germline CDR1 reads SGHTS; CDR2 reads YDEGEE.

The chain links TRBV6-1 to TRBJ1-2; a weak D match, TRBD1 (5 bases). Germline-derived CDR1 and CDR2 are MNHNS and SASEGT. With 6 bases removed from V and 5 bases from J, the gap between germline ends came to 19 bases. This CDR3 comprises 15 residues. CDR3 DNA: TGTGCCAGCAGCGCTCTTGGGGCTGGAGGATATGGCTACACCTTC. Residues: CASSALGAGGYGYTF.